This paragraph reports one T cell receptor (beta chain). No antigen is known for it. This entry is derived from a study of shared clonotypes between healthy human individuals. About the study: With ages of 18 to 49, the donors were two women and a few men.

Some clones are missing from TCRdb's copy, which holds only in-frame ones; the method was immunoSEQ multiplex PCR. The sample records millions of clones, around nine tenths being singletons. Findings and limits, study-wide: The rarefaction results pointed to incomplete sorted-subset sequencing despite large depth. It was only blood that was sampled, and tissue repertoires likely differ. Memory subsets generally showed lower estimated richness than naive subsets.

The CDR3 spans 20 residues. V lost 0 bases, J lost 0 bases, and 20 bases lay in between. CDR1 SGHNT and CDR2 YENEEA come from the germline V gene. The sequence was obtained from a man between 18 and 35 years old in good health. This rearrangement joins TRBV11-3 to TRBJ2-2; TRBD1 is a possible D gene (6 bases). Sequenced material: naive CD4+ T cells sorted from blood. Subset of the sample: CD45RA+ positively selected. The CDR3 sequence is CASSLEFGPQGSANTGELFF. CDR3 nucleotide sequence: TGTGCCAGCAGCTTAGAGTTCGGCCCCCAGGGGAGCGCGAACACCGGGGAGCTGTTTTTT.